This TCR beta chain was captured in a study of vaccination and CD4 T cells after COVID-19. The treatment here: roughly 10-day PBMC culture with coronavirus spike peptide pools or control peptides (ViraFEST assay). Of note for this clonotype: Antigen: not known.

CDR1 and CDR2 from the germline V gene are DFQATT and SNEGSKA (reference sequence). V was pared by 2 bases and J by 2 bases, with 13 bases between. The CDR3 contains 14 residues. Scientists ran DNA taken from cultured CD4+ T cells through the Oncomine TCR Beta short-read assay for sequencing. TCRdb re-analysed the PCR reads in MiXCR, keeping a single row per CDR3 protein. The repertoire holds about 9,300 distinct CDR3 sequences, with about half as singletons. Sequencing input: CD4+ T cells from blood, cultured in vitro. The receptor's source is a human donor who had recovered from COVID-19. The chain employs TRBV20-1 and TRBJ2-7; the D is unclear. The CDR3 is CSARSTPVAYEQYF. The CDR3 bases are TGCAGTGCTAGATCTACCCCGGTCGCCTACGAGCAGTACTTC.